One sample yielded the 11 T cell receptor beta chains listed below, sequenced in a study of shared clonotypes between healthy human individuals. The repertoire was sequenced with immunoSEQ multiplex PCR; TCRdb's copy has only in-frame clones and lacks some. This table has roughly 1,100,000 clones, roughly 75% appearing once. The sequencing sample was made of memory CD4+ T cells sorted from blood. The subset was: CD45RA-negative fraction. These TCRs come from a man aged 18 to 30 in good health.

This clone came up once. The CDR3 nucleotides are TGTGCCAGCAGCCACCCCGCCACCGCCGATCAGCCCCAGCATTTT. It is translated as CASSHPATADQPQHF. The chain carries TRBV7-8 and TRBJ1-5; D is ambiguous. Germline V gives CDR1 SGHVS, CDR2 FQNEAQ. This CDR3 comprises 15 residues. The germline V and J ends were trimmed by 5 bases and 5 bases, with 16 bases remaining between them.

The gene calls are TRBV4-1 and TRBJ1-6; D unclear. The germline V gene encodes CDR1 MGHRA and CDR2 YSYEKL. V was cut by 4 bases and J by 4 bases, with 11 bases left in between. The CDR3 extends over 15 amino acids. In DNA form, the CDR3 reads TGCGCCAGCAGCCTCGCGACGGAATATAATTCACCCCTCCACTTT. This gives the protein CASSLATEYNSPLHF.

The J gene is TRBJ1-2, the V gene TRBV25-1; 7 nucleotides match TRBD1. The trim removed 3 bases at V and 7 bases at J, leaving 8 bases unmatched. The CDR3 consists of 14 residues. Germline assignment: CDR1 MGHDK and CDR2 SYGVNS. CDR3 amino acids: CASSDIGQARGYTF. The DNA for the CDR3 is TGTGCCAGCAGTGACATCGGACAGGCCCGTGGCTACACCTTC.

As DNA, the CDR3 is TGTGCCAGCAGCTTAGGGGGATTTACCGGGGAGCTGTTTTTT. This translates into CASSLGGFTGELFF. The J gene is TRBJ2-2, the V gene TRBV7-2; D gene unclear. Trimming pared 1 base from V and 5 bases from J, leaving 8 bases between. Germline CDR1 SGHTA, CDR2 FQGNSA. This CDR3 spans 14 amino acids.

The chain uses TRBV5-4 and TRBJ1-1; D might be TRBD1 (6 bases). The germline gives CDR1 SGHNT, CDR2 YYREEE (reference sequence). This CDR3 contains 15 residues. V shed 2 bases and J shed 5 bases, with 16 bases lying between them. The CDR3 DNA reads TGTGCCAGCAGCTTACTGACAGGCGGCCCAACTGAAGCTTTCTTT. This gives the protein CASSLLTGGPTEAFF.

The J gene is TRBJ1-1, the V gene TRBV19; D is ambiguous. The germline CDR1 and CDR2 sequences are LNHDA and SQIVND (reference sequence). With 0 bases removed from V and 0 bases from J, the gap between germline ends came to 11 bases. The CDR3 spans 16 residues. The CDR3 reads CASSIDKGPVNTEAFF. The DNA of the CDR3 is TGTGCCAGTAGTATAGATAAAGGTCCGGTGAACACTGAAGCTTTCTTT.

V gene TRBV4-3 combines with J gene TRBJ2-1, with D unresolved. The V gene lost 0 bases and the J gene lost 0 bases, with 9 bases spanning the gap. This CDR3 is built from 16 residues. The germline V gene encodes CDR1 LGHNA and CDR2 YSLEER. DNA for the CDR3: TGCGCCAGCAGCCAAGAATGGGATAGCTCCTACAATGAGCAGTTCTTC. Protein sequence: CASSQEWDSSYNEQFF.

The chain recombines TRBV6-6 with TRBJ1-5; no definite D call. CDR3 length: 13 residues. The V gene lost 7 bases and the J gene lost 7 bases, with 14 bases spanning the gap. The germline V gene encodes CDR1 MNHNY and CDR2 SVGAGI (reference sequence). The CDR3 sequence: CASTITVGQPQHF. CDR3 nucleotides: TGTGCCAGCACCATTACTGTAGGGCAGCCCCAGCATTTT.

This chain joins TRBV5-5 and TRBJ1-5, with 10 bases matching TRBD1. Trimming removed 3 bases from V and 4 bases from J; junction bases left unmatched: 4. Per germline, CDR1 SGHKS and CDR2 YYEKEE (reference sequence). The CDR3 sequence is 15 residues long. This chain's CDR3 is CASSSDRGVNQPQHF. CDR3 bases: TGTGCCAGCAGCTCGGACAGGGGGGTTAATCAGCCCCAGCATTTT.

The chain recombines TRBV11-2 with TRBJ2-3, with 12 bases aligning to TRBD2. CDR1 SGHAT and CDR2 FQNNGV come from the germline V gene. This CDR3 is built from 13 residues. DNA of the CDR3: TGTGCTGCGACTAGCGGGGGACAGGGTACGCAGTATTTT. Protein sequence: CAATSGGQGTQYF.

The CDR3 nucleotides read TGTGCCAGCAGCCCAACCGGGACTAGCGGCTACAATGAGCAGTTCTTC. Protein product: CASSPTGTSGYNEQFF. This chain links TRBV7-2 with TRBJ2-1; 11 bases fit TRBD2. Trimming at V came to 5 bases and at J to 3 bases, leaving 6 bases not matched to a gene. The CDR3 consists of 16 residues. Germline values: CDR1 SGHTA, CDR2 FQGNSA.